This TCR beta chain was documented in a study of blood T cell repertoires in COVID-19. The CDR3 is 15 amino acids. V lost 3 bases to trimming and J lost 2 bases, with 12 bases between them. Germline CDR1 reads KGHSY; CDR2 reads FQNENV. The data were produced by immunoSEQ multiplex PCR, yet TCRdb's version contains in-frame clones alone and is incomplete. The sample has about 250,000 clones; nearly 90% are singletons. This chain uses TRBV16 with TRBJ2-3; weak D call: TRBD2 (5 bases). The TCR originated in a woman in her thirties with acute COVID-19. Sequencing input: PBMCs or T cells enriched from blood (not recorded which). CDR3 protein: CASSQRSDSTDTQYF. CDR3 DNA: TGTGCCAGCAGCCAGAGATCGGACTCCACAGATACGCAGTATTTT.